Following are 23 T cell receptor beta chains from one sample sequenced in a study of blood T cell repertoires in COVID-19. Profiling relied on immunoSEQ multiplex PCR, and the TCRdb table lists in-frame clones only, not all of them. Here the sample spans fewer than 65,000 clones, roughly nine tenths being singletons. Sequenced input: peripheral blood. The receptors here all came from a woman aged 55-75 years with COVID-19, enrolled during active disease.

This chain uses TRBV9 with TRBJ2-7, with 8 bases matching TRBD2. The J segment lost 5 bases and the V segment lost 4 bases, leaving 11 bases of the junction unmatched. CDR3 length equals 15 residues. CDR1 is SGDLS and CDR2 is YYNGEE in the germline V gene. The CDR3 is CASSYSGTALNEQYF. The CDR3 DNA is TGTGCCAGCAGCTATAGCGGGACCGCACTCAACGAGCAGTACTTC.

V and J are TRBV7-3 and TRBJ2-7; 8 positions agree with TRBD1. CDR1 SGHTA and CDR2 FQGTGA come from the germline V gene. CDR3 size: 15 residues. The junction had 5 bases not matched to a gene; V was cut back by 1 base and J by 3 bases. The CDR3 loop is CASSLKGTGVYEQYF. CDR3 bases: TGTGCCAGCAGCTTAAAGGGGACAGGAGTCTACGAGCAGTACTTC.

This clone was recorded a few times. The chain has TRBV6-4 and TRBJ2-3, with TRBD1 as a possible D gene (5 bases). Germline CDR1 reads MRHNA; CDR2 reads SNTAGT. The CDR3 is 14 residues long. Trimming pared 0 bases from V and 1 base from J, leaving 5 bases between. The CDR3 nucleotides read TGTGCCAGCAGTGACTCAGGGGGCACAGATACGCAGTATTTT. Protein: CASSDSGGTDTQYF.

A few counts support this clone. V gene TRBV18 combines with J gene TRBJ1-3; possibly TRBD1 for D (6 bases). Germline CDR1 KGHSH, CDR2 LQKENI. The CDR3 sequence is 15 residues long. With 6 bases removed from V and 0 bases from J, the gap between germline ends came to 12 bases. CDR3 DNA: TGTGCCAGCTCTCTAATGGACAGCTCTGGAAACACCATATATTTT. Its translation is CASSLMDSSGNTIYF.

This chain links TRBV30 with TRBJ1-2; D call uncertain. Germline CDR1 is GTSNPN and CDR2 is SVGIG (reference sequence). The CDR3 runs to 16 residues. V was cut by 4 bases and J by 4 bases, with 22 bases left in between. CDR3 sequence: CAWNPTKSRRPYGYTF. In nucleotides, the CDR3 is TGTGCCTGGAACCCCACTAAGAGCCGCCGGCCCTATGGCTACACCTTC.

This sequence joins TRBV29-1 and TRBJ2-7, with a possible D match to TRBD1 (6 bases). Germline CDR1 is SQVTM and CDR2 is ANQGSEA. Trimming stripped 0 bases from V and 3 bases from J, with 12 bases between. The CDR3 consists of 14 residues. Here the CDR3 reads CSVEDAGDNYEQYF. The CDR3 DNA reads TGCAGCGTTGAAGATGCAGGGGACAACTACGAGCAGTACTTC.

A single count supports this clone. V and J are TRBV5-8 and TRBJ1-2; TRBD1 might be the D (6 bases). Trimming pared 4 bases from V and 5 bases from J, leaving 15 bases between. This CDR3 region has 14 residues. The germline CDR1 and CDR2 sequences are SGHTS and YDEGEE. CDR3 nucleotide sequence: TGTGCCAGCAGCCCCTACAGGGCTGGATATGGCTACACCTTC. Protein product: CASSPYRAGYGYTF.

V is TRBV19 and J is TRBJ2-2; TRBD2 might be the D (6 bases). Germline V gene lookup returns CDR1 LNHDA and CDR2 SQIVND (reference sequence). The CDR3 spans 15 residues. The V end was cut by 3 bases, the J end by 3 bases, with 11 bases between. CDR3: CASSISSVHTGELFF. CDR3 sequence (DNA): TGTGCCAGTAGTATTTCTAGCGTACACACCGGGGAGCTGTTTTTT.

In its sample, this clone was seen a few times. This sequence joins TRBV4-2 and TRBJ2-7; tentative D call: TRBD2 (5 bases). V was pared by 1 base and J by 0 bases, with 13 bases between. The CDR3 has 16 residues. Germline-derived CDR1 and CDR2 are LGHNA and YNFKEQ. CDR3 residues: CASSQVGGENSYEQYF. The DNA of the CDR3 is TGTGCCAGCAGCCAAGTTGGAGGCGAGAACTCCTACGAGCAGTACTTC.

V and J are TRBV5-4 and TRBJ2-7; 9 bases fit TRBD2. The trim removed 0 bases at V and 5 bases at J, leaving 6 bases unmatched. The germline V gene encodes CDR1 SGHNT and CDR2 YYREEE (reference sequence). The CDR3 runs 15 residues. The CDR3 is CASSLGGLAFNEQYF. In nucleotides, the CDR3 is TGTGCCAGCAGCTTGGGGGGACTAGCATTTAACGAGCAGTACTTC.

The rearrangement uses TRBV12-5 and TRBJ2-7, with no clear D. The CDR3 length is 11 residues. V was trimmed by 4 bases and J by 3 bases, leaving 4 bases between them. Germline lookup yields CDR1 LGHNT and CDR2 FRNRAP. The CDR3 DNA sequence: TGTGCTAGTGGTTCCTACTACGAGCAGTACTTC. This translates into CASGSYYEQYF.

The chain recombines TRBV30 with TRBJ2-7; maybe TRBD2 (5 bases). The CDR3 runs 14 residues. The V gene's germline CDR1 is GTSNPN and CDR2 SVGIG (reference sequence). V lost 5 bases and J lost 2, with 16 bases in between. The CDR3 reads CAWVHNRGTYEQYF. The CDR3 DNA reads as TGTGCCTGGGTCCATAATCGGGGAACCTACGAGCAGTACTTC.

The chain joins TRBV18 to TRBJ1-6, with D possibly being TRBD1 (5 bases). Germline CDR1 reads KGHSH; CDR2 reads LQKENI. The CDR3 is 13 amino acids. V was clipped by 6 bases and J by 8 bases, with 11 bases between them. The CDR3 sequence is CASSGAADSPLHF. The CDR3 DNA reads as TGTGCCAGCTCTGGGGCCGCTGATTCACCCCTCCACTTT. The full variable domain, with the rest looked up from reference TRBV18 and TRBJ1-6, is NAGVMQNPRHLVRRRGQEARLRCSPMKGHSHVYWYRQLPEEGLKFMVYLQKENIIDESGMPKERFSAEFPKEGPSILRIQQVVRGDSAAYFCASSGAADSPLHFGNGTRLTVT.

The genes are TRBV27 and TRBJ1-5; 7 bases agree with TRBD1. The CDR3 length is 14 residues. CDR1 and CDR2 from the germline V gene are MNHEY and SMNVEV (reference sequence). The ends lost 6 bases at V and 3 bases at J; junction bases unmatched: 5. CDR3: CASSTGVNNQPQHF. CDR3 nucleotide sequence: TGTGCCAGCAGCACAGGGGTCAACAATCAGCCCCAGCATTTT.

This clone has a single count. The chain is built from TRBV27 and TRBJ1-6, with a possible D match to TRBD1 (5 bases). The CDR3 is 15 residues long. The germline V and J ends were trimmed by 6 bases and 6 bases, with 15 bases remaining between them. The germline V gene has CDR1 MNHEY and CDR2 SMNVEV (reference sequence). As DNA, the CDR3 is TGTGCCAGCAGATTCAACGACAGAACTAATTCACCCCTCCACTTT. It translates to CASRFNDRTNSPLHF.

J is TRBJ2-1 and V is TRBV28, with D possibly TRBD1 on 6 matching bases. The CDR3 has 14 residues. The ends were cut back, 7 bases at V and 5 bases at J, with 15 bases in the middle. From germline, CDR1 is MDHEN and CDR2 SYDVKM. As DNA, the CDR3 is TGTGCCAGCACTGACCCGGGACACAACAATGAGCAGTTCTTC. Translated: CASTDPGHNNEQFF.

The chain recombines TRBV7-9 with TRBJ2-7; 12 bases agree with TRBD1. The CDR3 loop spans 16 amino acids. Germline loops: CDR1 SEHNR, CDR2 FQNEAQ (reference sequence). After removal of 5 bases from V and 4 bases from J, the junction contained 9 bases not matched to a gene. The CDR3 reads CASSLIPGQGAYEQYF. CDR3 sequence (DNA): TGTGCCAGCAGCCTAATACCGGGACAGGGGGCTTACGAGCAGTACTTC.

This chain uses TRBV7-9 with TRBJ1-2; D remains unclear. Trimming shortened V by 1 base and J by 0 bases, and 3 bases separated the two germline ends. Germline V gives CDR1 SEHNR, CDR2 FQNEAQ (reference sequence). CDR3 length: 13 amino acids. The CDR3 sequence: CASSLVANYGYTF. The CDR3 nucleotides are TGTGCCAGCAGCTTAGTAGCTAACTATGGCTACACCTTC.

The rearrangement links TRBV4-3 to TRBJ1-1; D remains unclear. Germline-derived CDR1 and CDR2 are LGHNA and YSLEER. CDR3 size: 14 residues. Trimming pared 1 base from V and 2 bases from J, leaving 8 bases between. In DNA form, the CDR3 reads TGCGCCAGCAGCCAAGCAGGTTACAACACTGAAGCTTTCTTT. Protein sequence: CASSQAGYNTEAFF.

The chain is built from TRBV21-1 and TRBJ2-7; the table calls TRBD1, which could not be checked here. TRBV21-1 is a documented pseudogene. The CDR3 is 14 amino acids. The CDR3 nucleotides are TGTGCCAGCAGCATGGGACAGGGGGCCCACGAGCAGTACTTC. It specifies CASSMGQGAHEQYF.

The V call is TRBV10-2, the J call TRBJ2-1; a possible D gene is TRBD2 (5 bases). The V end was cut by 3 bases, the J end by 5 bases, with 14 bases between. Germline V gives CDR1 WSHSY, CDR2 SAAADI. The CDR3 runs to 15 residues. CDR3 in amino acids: CASSEWWESDNEQFF. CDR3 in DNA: TGCGCCAGCAGTGAATGGTGGGAGAGCGACAATGAGCAGTTCTTC.

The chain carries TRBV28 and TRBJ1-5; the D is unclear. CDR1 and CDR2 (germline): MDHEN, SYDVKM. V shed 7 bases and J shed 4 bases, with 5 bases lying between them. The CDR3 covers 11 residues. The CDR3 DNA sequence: TGTGCCAGCAACTCTAATCAGCCCCAGCATTTT. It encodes CASNSNQPQHF. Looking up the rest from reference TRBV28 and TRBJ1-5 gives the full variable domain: DVKVTQSSRYLVKRTGEKVFLECVQDMDHENMFWYRQDPGLGLRLIYFSYDVKMKEKGDIPEGYSVSREKKERFSLILESASTNQTSMYLCASNSNQPQHFGDGTRLSIL.

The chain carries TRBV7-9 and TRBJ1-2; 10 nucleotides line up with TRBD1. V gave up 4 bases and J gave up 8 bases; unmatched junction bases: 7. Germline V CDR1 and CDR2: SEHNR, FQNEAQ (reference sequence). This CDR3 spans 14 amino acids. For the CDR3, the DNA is TGTGCCAGCAGCTCCGGGACAGGGGTATCCGGCTACACCTTC. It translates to CASSSGTGVSGYTF. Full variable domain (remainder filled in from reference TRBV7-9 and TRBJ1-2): DTGVSQNPRHKITKRGQNVTFRCDPISEHNRLYWYRQTLGQGPEFLTYFQNEAQLEKSRLLSDRFSAERPKGSFSTLEIQRTEQGDSAMYLCASSSGTGVSGYTFGSGTRLTVV.